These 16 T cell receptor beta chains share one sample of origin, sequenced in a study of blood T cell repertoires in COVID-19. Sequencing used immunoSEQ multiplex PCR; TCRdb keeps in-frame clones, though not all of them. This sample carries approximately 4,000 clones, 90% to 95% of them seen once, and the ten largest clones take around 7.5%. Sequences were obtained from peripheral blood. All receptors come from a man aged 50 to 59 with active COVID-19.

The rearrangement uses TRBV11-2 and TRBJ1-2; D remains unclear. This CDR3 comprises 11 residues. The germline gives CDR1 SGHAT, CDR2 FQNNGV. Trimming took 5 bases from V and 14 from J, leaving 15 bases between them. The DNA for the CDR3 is TGTGCCAGCAGCAACCCCGGGGAGGAGACCTTC. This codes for CASSNPGEETF. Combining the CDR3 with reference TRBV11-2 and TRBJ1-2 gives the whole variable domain EAGVAQSPRYKIIEKRQSVAFWCNPISGHATLYWYQQILGQGPKLLIQFQNNGVVDDSQLPKDRFSAERLKGVDSTLKIQPAKLEDSAVYLCASSNPGEETFGSGTRLTVV.

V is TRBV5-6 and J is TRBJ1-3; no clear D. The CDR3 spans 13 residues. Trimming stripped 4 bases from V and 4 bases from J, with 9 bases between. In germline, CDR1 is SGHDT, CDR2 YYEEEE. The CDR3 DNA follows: TGTGCCAGCAGCCAGGCTTTCGGAAACACCATATATTTT. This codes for CASSQAFGNTIYF.

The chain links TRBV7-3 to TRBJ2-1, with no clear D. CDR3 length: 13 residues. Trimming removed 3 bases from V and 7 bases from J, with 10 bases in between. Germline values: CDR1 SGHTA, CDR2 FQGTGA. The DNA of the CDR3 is TGTGCCAGCAGCTTGGGCGAATTGAATGAGCAGTTCTTC. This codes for CASSLGELNEQFF.

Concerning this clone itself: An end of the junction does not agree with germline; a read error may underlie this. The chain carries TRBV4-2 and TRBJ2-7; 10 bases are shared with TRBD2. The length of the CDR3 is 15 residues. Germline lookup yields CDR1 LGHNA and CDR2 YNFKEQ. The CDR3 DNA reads TGTGCCAGCAGCCAAGATTTGTCAACTAGCGGGACACTGAACTTC. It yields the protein CASSQDLSTSGTLNF.

The CDR3, as DNA: TGCGCCAGCAGCTGGACACTAGCGGGGGACTCCTACGAGCAGTACTTC. Its protein product is CASSWTLAGDSYEQYF. The V call is TRBV5-1, the J call TRBJ2-7; 11 bases line up with TRBD2. Germline-derived CDR1 and CDR2 are SGHRS and YFSETQ. With 3 bases clipped from V and 0 bases from J, the junction kept 5 bases outside the gene matches. The CDR3 is 16 residues long.

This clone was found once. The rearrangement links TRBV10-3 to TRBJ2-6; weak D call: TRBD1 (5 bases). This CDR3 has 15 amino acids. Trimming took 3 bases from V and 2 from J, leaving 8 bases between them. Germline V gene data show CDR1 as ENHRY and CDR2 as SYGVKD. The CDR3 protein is CAISEQGAGANVLTF. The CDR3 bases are TGTGCCATCAGTGAACAAGGGGCTGGGGCCAACGTCCTGACTTTC.

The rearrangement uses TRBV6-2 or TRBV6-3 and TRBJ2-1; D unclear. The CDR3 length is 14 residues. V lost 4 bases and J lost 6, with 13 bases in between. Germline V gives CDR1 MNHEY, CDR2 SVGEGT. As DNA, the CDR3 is TGTGCCAGCAGTTTAGACGGGTACGGCAATGAGCAGTTCTTC. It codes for CASSLDGYGNEQFF.

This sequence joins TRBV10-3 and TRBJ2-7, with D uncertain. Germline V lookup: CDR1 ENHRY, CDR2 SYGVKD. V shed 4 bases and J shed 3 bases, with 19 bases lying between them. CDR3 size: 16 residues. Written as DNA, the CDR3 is TGTGCCATCAGTGTCTCAAAGTTCGGAGCTAACTACGAGCAGTACTTC. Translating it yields CAISVSKFGANYEQYF.

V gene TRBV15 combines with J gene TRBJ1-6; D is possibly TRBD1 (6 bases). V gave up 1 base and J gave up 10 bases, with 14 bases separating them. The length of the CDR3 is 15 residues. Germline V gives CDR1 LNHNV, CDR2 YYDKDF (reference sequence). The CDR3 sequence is CATSRVPGEASPLHF. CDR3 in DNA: TGTGCCACCAGCAGAGTCCCAGGGGAAGCATCACCCCTCCACTTT.

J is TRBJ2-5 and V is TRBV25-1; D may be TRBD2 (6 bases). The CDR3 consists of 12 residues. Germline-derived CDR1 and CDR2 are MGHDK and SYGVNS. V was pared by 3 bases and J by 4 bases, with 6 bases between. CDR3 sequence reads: CASSDGGETQYF. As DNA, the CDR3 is TGTGCCAGCAGTGACGGGGGAGAGACCCAGTACTTC.

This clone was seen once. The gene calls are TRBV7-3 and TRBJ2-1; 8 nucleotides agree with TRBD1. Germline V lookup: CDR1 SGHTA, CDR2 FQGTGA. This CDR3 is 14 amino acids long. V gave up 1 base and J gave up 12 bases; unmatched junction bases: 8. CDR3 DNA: TGTGCCAGCAGCTTAAGTCCCGGACAGGGTAGGCAGTTCTTC. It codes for CASSLSPGQGRQFF.

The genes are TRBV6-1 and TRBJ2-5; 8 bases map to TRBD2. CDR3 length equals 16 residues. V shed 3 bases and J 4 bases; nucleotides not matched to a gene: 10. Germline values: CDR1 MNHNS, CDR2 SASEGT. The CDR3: CASSDLGGGIGETQYF. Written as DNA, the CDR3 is TGTGCCAGCAGTGACCTCGGCGGGGGGATTGGAGAGACCCAGTACTTC.

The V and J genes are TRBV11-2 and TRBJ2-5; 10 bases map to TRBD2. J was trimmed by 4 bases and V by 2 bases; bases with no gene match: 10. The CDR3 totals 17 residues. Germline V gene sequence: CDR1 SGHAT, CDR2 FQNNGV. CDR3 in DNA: TGTGCCAGCAGCTTACTTGCCAGCGGGAGGGCGGGAGAGACCCAGTACTTC. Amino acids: CASSLLASGRAGETQYF.

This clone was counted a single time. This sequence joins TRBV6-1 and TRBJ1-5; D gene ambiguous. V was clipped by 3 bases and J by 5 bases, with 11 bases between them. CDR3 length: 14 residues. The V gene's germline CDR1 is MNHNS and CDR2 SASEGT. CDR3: CASSEVALYQPQHF. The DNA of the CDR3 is TGTGCCAGCAGTGAGGTGGCCTTGTATCAGCCCCAGCATTTT.

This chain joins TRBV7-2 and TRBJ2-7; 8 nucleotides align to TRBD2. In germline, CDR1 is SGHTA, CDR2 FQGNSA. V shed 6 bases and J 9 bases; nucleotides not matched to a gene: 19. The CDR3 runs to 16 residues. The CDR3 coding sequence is TGTGCCAGCAGTCTAGCGGGCGGACGGGGGATACGCCGGCAGTACTTC. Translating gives CASSLAGGRGIRRQYF.

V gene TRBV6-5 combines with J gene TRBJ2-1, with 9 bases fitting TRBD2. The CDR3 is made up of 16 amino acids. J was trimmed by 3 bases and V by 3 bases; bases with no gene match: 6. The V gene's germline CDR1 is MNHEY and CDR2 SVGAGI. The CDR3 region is CASSYLETSGYNEQFF. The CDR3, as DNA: TGTGCCAGCAGTTATCTGGAGACTAGCGGCTACAATGAGCAGTTCTTC.